Listed here are 23 T cell receptor beta chains from one sample, sequenced in a study of blood T cell repertoires in COVID-19. Clones were read by immunoSEQ multiplex PCR, and TCRdb kept only the in-frame ones, dropping some. The sample shows roughly 50,000 clones, just over 85% of them seen only once. Sequencing input: peripheral blood. These receptors were taken from a man aged 70 or older with active COVID-19.

This chain joins TRBV6-4 and TRBJ2-1, with TRBD1 matching 8 bases. Germline CDR1 reads MRHNA; CDR2 reads SNTAGT. Trimming cost V 6 bases and J 10 bases; bases outside gene matches: 8. The CDR3 contains 13 residues. The DNA of the CDR3 is TGTGCCAGCAGCACGAGCCGACAGGGGGAGCAGTTCTTC. Its translation: CASSTSRQGEQFF.

This clone was observed a few times. The V call is TRBV5-1, the J call TRBJ1-1, with D unclear. Trimming cost V 4 bases and J 2 bases, with 12 bases left between them. Germline V CDR1 and CDR2: SGHRS, YFSETQ. The CDR3 totals 14 residues. CDR3 coding DNA: TGCGCCAGCAGCCCGCTGGGCAGTAACACTGAAGCTTTCTTT. Its translation: CASSPLGSNTEAFF.

V and J are TRBV5-4 and TRBJ2-7; D might be TRBD2 (5 bases). Trimming removed 2 bases from V and 7 bases from J, with 19 bases in between. Germline V lookup: CDR1 SGHNT, CDR2 YYREEE (reference sequence). CDR3 length: 15 residues. CDR3 DNA: TGTGCCAGCAGCTTTATCGGATCGGGGTTCGGGGAGCAGTACTTC. It encodes CASSFIGSGFGEQYF.

The chain links TRBV4-2 to TRBJ1-2; D possibly corresponds to TRBD1 (5 bases). CDR3 size: 16 residues. Germline V gene data show CDR1 as LGHNA and CDR2 as YNFKEQ. The ends were cut back, 0 bases at V and 2 bases at J, with 13 bases in the middle. CDR3 residues: CASSQDFAGKNYGYTF. The DNA for the CDR3 is TGTGCCAGCAGCCAAGATTTTGCAGGGAAGAACTATGGCTACACCTTC.

The CDR3 region is CASTPGSNQPQHF. The CDR3 bases are TGTGCCAGTACCCCGGGGAGCAATCAGCCCCAGCATTTT. V is TRBV19 and J is TRBJ1-5, with D unclear. Germline assignment: CDR1 LNHDA and CDR2 SQIVND (reference sequence). V lost 7 bases to trimming and J lost 1 base, with 8 bases between them. This CDR3 spans 13 amino acids.

The rearrangement links TRBV9 to TRBJ2-3, with 7 bases aligning to TRBD1. Germline V CDR1 and CDR2: SGDLS, YYNGEE. V gave up 3 bases and J gave up 2 bases; unmatched junction bases: 6. The CDR3 is made up of 15 amino acids. CDR3: CASSDKGAPTDTQYF. The CDR3 DNA follows: TGTGCCAGCAGCGATAAGGGGGCCCCCACAGATACGCAGTATTTT.

The rearrangement uses TRBV7-9 and TRBJ2-5; D not certain. V was clipped by 5 bases and J by 6 bases, with 13 bases between them. CDR1 and CDR2 from the germline V gene are SEHNR and FQNEAQ (reference sequence). The CDR3 covers 13 residues. CDR3 DNA: TGTGCCAGCAGCCCCCCGACGAGGAAGACCCAGTACTTC. It codes for CASSPPTRKTQYF. Combining the CDR3 with reference TRBV7-9 and TRBJ2-5 gives the whole variable domain DTGVSQNPRHKITKRGQNVTFRCDPISEHNRLYWYRQTLGQGPEFLTYFQNEAQLEKSRLLSDRFSAERPKGSFSTLEIQRTEQGDSAMYLCASSPPTRKTQYFGPGTRLLVL.

The gene calls are TRBV7-8 and TRBJ2-3; 10 bases are a match to TRBD1. From germline, CDR1 is SGHVS and CDR2 FQNEAQ. With 5 bases clipped from V and 4 bases from J, the junction kept 15 bases outside the gene matches. CDR3 length: 18 amino acids. The CDR3 sequence: CASSRGFPGQGLPDTQYF. The CDR3 nucleotides read TGTGCCAGCAGCCGAGGATTCCCGGGACAGGGGCTGCCAGATACGCAGTATTTT. Combining the CDR3 with reference TRBV7-8 and TRBJ2-3 gives the whole variable domain GAGVSQSPRYKVAKRGQDVALRCDPISGHVSLFWYQQALGQGPEFLTYFQNEAQLDKSGLPSDRFFAERPEGSVSTLKIQRTQQEDSAVYLCASSRGFPGQGLPDTQYFGPGTRLTVL.

This clone occurred once. The J gene is TRBJ1-5, the V gene TRBV18; D unclear. This CDR3 has 15 amino acids. Looked up from germline, CDR1 is KGHSH and CDR2 is LQKENI. With 3 bases removed from V and 0 bases from J, the gap between germline ends came to 9 bases. CDR3 protein: CASSPEDGSNQPQHF. The CDR3 DNA reads as TGTGCCAGCTCACCGGAGGACGGTAGCAATCAGCCCCAGCATTTT.

The count of this clone is one. The CDR3 sequence: CASSPSIAGANVLTF. For the CDR3, the DNA is TGCGCCAGCAGCCCCTCGATAGCTGGGGCCAACGTCCTGACTTTC. V is TRBV4-3 and J is TRBJ2-6; the D is unclear. The CDR3 is made up of 15 amino acids. Deletions cut 4 bases from V and 2 bases from J, with 9 bases between. Germline V lookup: CDR1 LGHNA, CDR2 YSLEER.

The CDR3 DNA reads as TGTGCCAGCAGTTCGACAGGGCGCTACGAGCAGTACTTC. This translates into CASSSTGRYEQYF. The J gene is TRBJ2-7, the V gene TRBV6-2 or TRBV6-3, with TRBD1 matching over 7 bases. This CDR3 contains 13 residues. CDR1 and CDR2 from the germline V gene are MNHEY and SVGEGT. Trimming took 4 bases from V and 3 from J; bases not matched to a gene: 3.

This clone was counted a few times. V and J are TRBV27 and TRBJ2-1; TRBD1 matches 7 bases. The germline gives CDR1 MNHEY, CDR2 SMNVEV (reference sequence). CDR3 length equals 15 residues. With V trimmed by 5 bases and J by 5 bases, 9 bases remained unmatched. In DNA form, the CDR3 reads TGTGCCAGCAGTCCCCGACAGGGCAGCCACAATGAGCAGTTCTTC. Translated: CASSPRQGSHNEQFF.

This clone was picked up a small number of times. This chain links TRBV5-1 with TRBJ2-2; TRBD1 might be the D (5 bases). Germline-derived CDR1 and CDR2 are SGHRS and YFSETQ. The CDR3 has 14 amino acids. V was clipped by 1 base and J by 2 bases, with 6 bases between them. CDR3 in DNA: TGCGCCAGCAGCTTGCAGGGAAACACCGGGGAGCTGTTTTTT. This translates into CASSLQGNTGELFF.

The V and J genes are TRBV14 and TRBJ1-2; TRBD1 agrees at 10 bases. The germline CDR1 and CDR2 sequences are SGHDN and FVKESK. The CDR3 spans 15 residues. With V trimmed by 2 bases and J by 4 bases, 4 bases remained unmatched. Here the CDR3 DNA reads TGTGCCAGCAGCCAAACGACAGGGGGCACCTATGGCTACACCTTC. Its protein product is CASSQTTGGTYGYTF.

The chain combines TRBV5-5 with TRBJ2-2, with TRBD1 identical over 7 bases. V trimming: 4 bases; J trimming: 5 bases; junction bases outside the gene matches: 5. The CDR3 loop spans 14 amino acids. In germline, CDR1 is SGHKS, CDR2 YYEKEE (reference sequence). As DNA, the CDR3 is TGTGCCAGCAGCGGGGGACAGCCAACCGGGGAGCTGTTTTTT. Its translation: CASSGGQPTGELFF.

The rearrangement joins TRBV5-4 to TRBJ1-1; D is possibly TRBD1 (6 bases). Germline V gene lookup returns CDR1 SGHNT and CDR2 YYREEE (reference sequence). Trimming removed 4 bases from V and 0 bases from J, with 13 bases in between. This CDR3 is built from 15 residues. Here the CDR3 DNA reads TGTGCCAGCAGCCCCCAGGGGAAGATGAACACTGAAGCTTTCTTT. Its protein is CASSPQGKMNTEAFF.

The chain's CDR3 is CASSRNRETQYF. The CDR3 DNA reads TGTGCCAGCAGCCGAAACAGGGAGACCCAGTACTTC. J is TRBJ2-5 and V is TRBV7-2; D might be TRBD1 (5 bases). CDR1 and CDR2 from the germline V gene are SGHTA and FQGNSA. V lost 5 bases to trimming and J lost 5 bases, with 9 bases between them. The CDR3 covers 12 residues.

V usage is TRBV5-1 and J usage is TRBJ1-1, with a weak D call TRBD1 (5 bases). Germline CDR1 and CDR2: SGHRS and YFSETQ. The CDR3 runs 17 residues. V gave up 4 bases and J gave up 1 base, with 20 bases separating them. CDR3 bases: TGCGCCAGCAGCGCCGTCGGAGGGACGGAGCGGAACACTGAAGCTTTCTTT. It codes for CASSAVGGTERNTEAFF.

The CDR3 DNA follows: TGCGCCAGCAGTCAAATCCCCTACCCCCAAGAGACCCAGTACTTC. Residues: CASSQIPYPQETQYF. J is TRBJ2-5 and V is TRBV23-1; D call uncertain. TRBV23-1 belongs to the ORF category, with a function that is uncertain. Trimming shortened V by 2 bases and J by 1 base, and 11 bases separated the two germline ends. The CDR3 runs 15 residues.

The chain recombines TRBV7-9 with TRBJ2-3, with 10 bases aligning to TRBD2. Germline V CDR1 and CDR2: SEHNR, FQNEAQ (reference sequence). The V segment lost 6 bases and the J segment 9 bases; nucleotides outside the gene matches: 12. The CDR3 runs to 15 residues. The CDR3 sequence is CASSPGTSARLTQYF. DNA for the CDR3: TGTGCCAGCAGTCCCGGGACTAGCGCCCGACTAACGCAGTATTTT.

V and J are TRBV7-2 and TRBJ1-2; the D gene is possibly TRBD1 (6 bases). V was clipped by 0 bases and J by 4 bases, with 18 bases between them. CDR3 length equals 17 residues. The V gene's germline CDR1 is SGHTA and CDR2 FQGNSA. CDR3 sequence reads: CASSLAGGGGAPYGYTF. CDR3 nucleotide sequence: TGTGCCAGCAGCTTAGCAGGAGGGGGGGGCGCCCCCTATGGCTACACCTTC.

About this clone: An end of the junction does not agree with germline; a read error may underlie this. The J gene is TRBJ2-7, the V gene TRBV6-1; D possibly corresponds to TRBD2 (6 bases). Germline V gene sequence: CDR1 MNHNS, CDR2 SASEGT. This CDR3 contains 13 residues. The CDR3 DNA is TGTGCCAGCAGTGAATACGGGACTCCTATTGCGGACTTC. Translation: CASSEYGTPIADF.

The CDR3 loop reads CASSESPGQGVHEQYF. CDR3 coding DNA: TGCGCCAGCAGTGAGTCTCCAGGACAGGGTGTCCACGAGCAGTACTTC. This chain connects TRBV10-1 to TRBJ2-7, with TRBD1 matching 8 bases. In germline, CDR1 is WNHNN, CDR2 SYGVQD (reference sequence). The CDR3 totals 16 residues. V dropped 0 bases and J dropped 5; count of bases not matched to a gene: 9.